These 20 T cell receptor beta chains came from one sample sequenced in a study of long-term antiretroviral therapy in people with HIV. Sequencing used immunoSEQ v3.0 at survey level. TCRdb's copy holds only in-frame clones and misses some; the assay was immunoSEQ multiplex PCR. This sample has about 29,000 clones, with 75% to 90% found just once. The material sequenced was unsorted PBMCs, taken 2.9 years after starting antiretroviral therapy. The receptor source for this set is a man aged 50 to 59 with HIV.

V usage is TRBV7-3 and J usage is TRBJ2-1; 7 bases align to TRBD2. In germline, CDR1 is SGHTA, CDR2 FQGTGA. The CDR3 is made up of 15 amino acids. Unmatched junction bases numbered 10, after V lost 5 bases and J lost 6 bases. CDR3 protein: CASSTTGDYLNEQFF. In DNA, the CDR3 is TGTGCCAGCAGCACAACTGGGGACTACCTCAATGAGCAGTTCTTC.

The chain is built from TRBV11-2 and TRBJ2-3; D perhaps matches TRBD2 (7 bases). This CDR3 is 15 amino acids long. Germline V gene sequence: CDR1 SGHAT, CDR2 FQNNGV. V lost 4 bases and J 3 bases, leaving 14 bases between the germline ends. The chain's CDR3 is CASSWGRGATDTQYF. DNA of the CDR3: TGTGCCAGCAGCTGGGGGAGGGGGGCAACAGATACGCAGTATTTT.

The rearrangement joins TRBV29-1 to TRBJ2-3; TRBD2 is a possible D gene (8 bases). Germline CDR1 SQVTM, CDR2 ANQGSEA. The V end was cut by 4 bases, the J end by 6 bases, with 23 bases between. This CDR3 has 16 amino acids. CDR3 DNA: TGCAGCGTTGGCGGGGGGATCCGGGACAGTTCTGATACGCAGTATTTT. It encodes CSVGGGIRDSSDTQYF.

This clone appeared once. The J gene is TRBJ1-1, the V gene TRBV6-5; D ambiguous. The CDR3 is made up of 13 amino acids. Germline V CDR1 and CDR2: MNHEY, SVGAGI. V was trimmed by 2 bases and J by 10 bases, leaving 14 bases between them. This CDR3 reads CASSYDWEGAAFF. CDR3 DNA sequence: TGTGCCAGCAGTTACGATTGGGAGGGAGCAGCTTTCTTT.

The chain is built from TRBV5-3 and TRBJ1-5, with no clear D. TRBV5-3 counts as an open reading frame of uncertain function. There are 15 residues in the CDR3. V gave up 3 bases and J gave up 7 bases, with 17 bases separating them. This chain's CDR3 is CARSCTVLLPQPQHF. CDR3 DNA: TGTGCCAGAAGCTGCACAGTGCTCCTTCCCCAGCCCCAGCATTTT.

The chain joins TRBV6-6 to TRBJ1-1; perhaps TRBD1 as D (6 bases). Germline V gene lookup returns CDR1 MNHNY and CDR2 SVGAGI (reference sequence). This CDR3 comprises 13 residues. Trimming left V 0 bases short and J 7 bases short, with 9 bases between. DNA for the CDR3: TGTGCCAGCAGTTACTCGACAGGTTATGAAGCTTTCTTT. It translates to CASSYSTGYEAFF.

This clone occurred once. The genes are TRBV18 and TRBJ1-1; 7 nucleotides match TRBD1. This CDR3 has 14 residues. Losses at the gene ends were 7 bases for V and 8 bases for J; bases not matched to a gene: 13. Germline loops: CDR1 KGHSH, CDR2 LQKENI. The CDR3 bases are TGTGCCAGCTGCGGACAGGTGGGGTTCGGGGAAGCTTTCTTT. Translating it yields CASCGQVGFGEAFF.

The rearrangement joins TRBV15 to TRBJ2-2; D is possibly TRBD1 or TRBD2 (6 bases each). With 0 bases removed from V and 11 bases from J, the gap between germline ends came to 13 bases. Germline V gene sequence: CDR1 LNHNV, CDR2 YYDKDF (reference sequence). The CDR3 is made up of 14 amino acids. The CDR3 loop reads CATSRDWGAPELFF. The DNA for the CDR3 is TGTGCCACCAGCAGAGATTGGGGGGCCCCAGAGCTGTTTTTT.

This rearrangement joins TRBV11-2 to TRBJ2-7, with D unresolved. The CDR3 loop spans 11 amino acids. Trimming removed 4 bases at V and 2 bases at J, with 3 bases between. Germline V gene data show CDR1 as SGHAT and CDR2 as FQNNGV. The CDR3 coding sequence is TGTGCCAGCAGCTCCCCCTACGAGCAGTACTTC. Translating gives CASSSPYEQYF.

This clone was recorded only once. Here the CDR3 reads CASSEVLLKNIQYF. The CDR3 DNA reads as TGTGCCAGCAGTGAAGTACTGCTCAAAAACATTCAGTACTTC. V and J are TRBV6-1 and TRBJ2-4; D gene ambiguous. The V gene lost 1 base and the J gene lost 3 bases, with 7 bases spanning the gap. This CDR3 is built from 14 residues. Germline values: CDR1 MNHNS, CDR2 SASEGT.

The J gene is TRBJ1-5, the V gene TRBV6-5, with TRBD1 identical over 8 bases. The CDR3 has 14 residues. Germline V lookup: CDR1 MNHEY, CDR2 SVGAGI. The ends lost 5 bases at V and 6 bases at J; junction bases unmatched: 6. Written as DNA, the CDR3 is TGTGCCAGCAGTGTCGACAGGGGAGGTCAGCCCCAGCATTTT. Translation gives CASSVDRGGQPQHF.

The chain is built from TRBV19 and TRBJ1-1, with a weak D call TRBD1 (5 bases). Germline-derived CDR1 and CDR2 are LNHDA and SQIVND (reference sequence). The CDR3 consists of 13 residues. The ends were cut back, 3 bases at V and 2 bases at J, with 7 bases in the middle. The DNA of the CDR3 is TGTGCCAGTAGTATGCAGGGAAACACTGAAGCTTTCTTT. Residues: CASSMQGNTEAFF.

The chain couples TRBV27 to TRBJ2-7; D remains unclear. CDR1 and CDR2 from the germline V gene are MNHEY and SMNVEV (reference sequence). The CDR3 sequence is 13 residues long. The V gene lost 3 bases and the J gene lost 2 bases, with 8 bases spanning the gap. CDR3 residues: CASSFGTTYEQYF. The CDR3 coding sequence is TGTGCCAGCAGTTTCGGCACAACCTACGAGCAGTACTTC.

This chain links TRBV10-3 with TRBJ2-3; D possibly corresponds to TRBD2 (5 bases). The germline CDR1 and CDR2 sequences are ENHRY and SYGVKD. The CDR3 length is 16 residues. V was shortened by 2 bases and J by 2 bases, with 14 bases between the two germline ends. CDR3 nucleotides: TGTGCCATCAGTGAGCCTCACTTCGGGGACACAGATACGCAGTATTTT. This translates into CAISEPHFGDTDTQYF.

J is TRBJ1-2 and V is TRBV5-6, with D perhaps TRBD1 (5 bases). Trimming pared 1 base from V and 2 bases from J, leaving 18 bases between. CDR3 length: 17 residues. Germline V gene lookup returns CDR1 SGHDT and CDR2 YYEEEE. DNA of the CDR3: TGTGCCAGCAGCTTGTTGAGTAGTGGCAGGGTGAACTATGGCTACACCTTC. It specifies CASSLLSSGRVNYGYTF.

This chain uses TRBV7-9 with TRBJ1-1; D gene ambiguous. The germline CDR1 and CDR2 sequences are SEHNR and FQNEAQ (reference sequence). This CDR3 comprises 16 residues. Trimming cost V 2 bases and J 4 bases, with 17 bases left between them. Here the CDR3 reads CASSLYRPSRSTEAFF. CDR3 nucleotide sequence: TGTGCCAGCAGCTTATACCGGCCCTCGCGGAGCACTGAAGCTTTCTTT.

This clone was seen once. This chain uses TRBV5-5 with TRBJ1-2; TRBD1 matches 7 bases. CDR3 length: 15 residues. Trimming cost V 4 bases and J 0 bases; bases outside gene matches: 6. Germline values: CDR1 SGHKS, CDR2 YYEKEE (reference sequence). This chain's CDR3 is CASSKGGTANYGYTF. Here the CDR3 DNA reads TGTGCCAGCAGCAAGGGGGGGACAGCTAACTATGGCTACACCTTC. The variable domain in full, completed from reference TRBV5-5 and TRBJ1-2, reads DAGVTQSPTHLIKTRGQQVTLRCSPISGHKSVSWYQQVLGQGPQFIFQYYEKEERGRGNFPDRFSARQFPNYSSELNVNALLLGDSALYLCASSKGGTANYGYTFGSGTRLTVV.

The sample holds a few counts of this clone. J is TRBJ1-2 and V is TRBV29-1; no firm D call. Germline values: CDR1 SQVTM, CDR2 ANQGSEA. V lost 6 bases, J lost 0 bases, and 11 bases lay in between. CDR3 size: 13 residues. Here the CDR3 DNA reads TGCAGCGTATTGGCAGGTTCTAACTATGGCTACACCTTC. Its translation: CSVLAGSNYGYTF. The full variable domain, its missing parts supplied by reference TRBV29-1 and TRBJ1-2, is SAVISQKPSRDICQRGTSLTIQCQVDSQVTMMFWYRQQPGQSLTLIATANQGSEATYESGFVIDKFPISRPNLTFSTLTVSNMSPEDSSIYLCSVLAGSNYGYTFGSGTRLTVV.

The J gene is TRBJ1-1, the V gene TRBV4-1; 7 bases are a match to TRBD1. The germline gives CDR1 MGHRA, CDR2 YSYEKL. CDR3 length: 15 amino acids. Trimming took 1 base from V and 5 from J; bases not matched to a gene: 7. CDR3 in amino acids: CASSQVQGPRTEAFF. CDR3 in DNA: TGCGCCAGCAGCCAAGTACAGGGGCCCCGGACTGAAGCTTTCTTT.

The V call is TRBV7-6, the J call TRBJ2-2, with 9 bases lining up with TRBD1. Germline V gene sequence: CDR1 SGHVS, CDR2 FNYEAQ. V lost 1 base to trimming and J lost 1 base; unmatched junction nucleotides: 4. The length of the CDR3 is 17 residues. CDR3 nucleotide sequence: TGTGCCAGCAGCTTAGGTCCGGGACAGGGGAACACCGGGGAGCTGTTTTTT. It codes for CASSLGPGQGNTGELFF.